The sequence of this T cell receptor (beta chain) was determined in a study of blood T cell repertoires in COVID-19. On the study more broadly: Acute and convalescent COVID-19 specimens originated in the United States, Italy and Spain. T cells, B-cell-depleted T cells, or PBMCs provided the cDNA or gDNA that served as material.

V trimming: 0 bases; J trimming: 5 bases; junction bases outside the gene matches: 8. This CDR3 is 17 amino acids long. Per the germline V gene, CDR1 is SEHNR and CDR2 is FQNEAQ (reference sequence). Original analysis: The assay estimated nucleated cells by amplifying reference gene primers. Sequenced by immunoSEQ multiplex PCR; TCRdb stores in-frame clones only, minus some. V and J calls and clone size follow that table, whereas D and trimming were derived from the DNA. The repertoire has 300,000 to 450,000 clones, more than 75% of them found once; the top ten carry roughly 3.1%. The chain uses TRBV7-9 and TRBJ2-3, with TRBD2 matching over 10 bases. The sample taken for sequencing was peripheral blood. The clonotype was recovered from a human donor in a cohort sampled during active COVID-19. The CDR3 reads CASSLASRAGGQDTQYF. As DNA, the CDR3 is TGTGCCAGCAGCTTAGCGTCGAGAGCGGGGGGGCAAGATACGCAGTATTTT.